This TCR beta chain emerged from a study of regulatory T cells in long-lasting Graves disease. Study-wide context: Graves' patients (newly diagnosed) had been on antithyroid drugs under 3 months.

V shed 1 base and J shed 7 bases, with 12 bases lying between them. There are 14 residues in the CDR3. The germline V gene encodes CDR1 KGHDR and CDR2 SFDVKD. Investigators prepared the TCR beta libraries by applying iRepertoire HTBI primers and Arm-PCR of CDR3 regions. From the multiplex PCR reads, TCRdb called clonotypes with MiXCR, one entry per CDR3 protein. The table has approximately 250,000 distinct CDR3 sequences, about a sixth seen once. Noted time point: newly diagnosed GD, antithyroid drugs for less than 3 months. PBMC RNA served as the TCR library source. This clonotype was observed at least ten times.

This receptor was taken from a female donor with Graves disease. The sample here was peripheral blood mononuclear cells (PBMCs), taken at new diagnosis, from a patient treated with antithyroid drugs. The chain has TRBV24-1 and TRBJ1-2; D is possibly TRBD1 (6 bases). The CDR3 loop is CATSDFRGGGGYTF. The CDR3 DNA is TGTGCCACCAGTGATTTCAGGGGAGGAGGTGGCTACACCTTC.